These 24 T cell receptor beta chains came from one sample sequenced in a study of blood T cell repertoires in COVID-19. Repertoires were generated with immunoSEQ multiplex PCR, while TCRdb's copy carries only in-frame clones and drops some. The data hold some 490,000 clones, with about 85% observed a single time. The sequencing sample was made of PBMCs or T cells enriched from blood (not recorded which). These receptors were taken from a woman in her fifties or sixties who had recovered from COVID-19.

The genes are TRBV4-2 and TRBJ2-3; D not certain. The V end lost 1 base, the J end lost 6 bases, and 11 bases lay between the germline ends. The CDR3 runs 14 residues. CDR1 and CDR2 from the germline V gene are LGHNA and YNFKEQ. CDR3 coding DNA: TGTGCCAGCAGCCAAGGTCGTCTGGAGGATACGCAGTATTTT. Residues: CASSQGRLEDTQYF.

The chain recombines TRBV13 with TRBJ2-7; 7 nucleotides align to TRBD1. CDR1 PRHDT and CDR2 FYEKMQ come from the germline V gene (reference sequence). The CDR3 is made up of 14 amino acids. Trimming took 0 bases from V and 4 from J; bases not matched to a gene: 3. The CDR3 loop is CASSLGGGAYEQYF. As DNA, the CDR3 is TGTGCCAGCAGCTTAGGAGGGGGCGCGTACGAGCAGTACTTC. Complete variable domain (other parts from reference TRBV13 and TRBJ2-7): AAGVIQSPRHLIKEKRETATLKCYPIPRHDTVYWYQQGPGQDPQFLISFYEKMQSDKGSIPDRFSAQQFSDYHSELNMSSLELGDSALYFCASSLGGGAYEQYFGPGTRLTVT.

The chain couples TRBV4-1 to TRBJ1-2, with TRBD1 as a possible D gene (5 bases). The ends were cut back, 1 base at V and 6 bases at J, with 9 bases in the middle. The germline V gene encodes CDR1 MGHRA and CDR2 YSYEKL. CDR3 length equals 13 residues. The CDR3 sequence: CASSQGGRDGYTF. The CDR3 DNA is TGCGCCAGCAGCCAAGGGGGGAGGGATGGCTACACCTTC.

This clone was recorded a few times. The rearrangement links TRBV6-1 to TRBJ2-7; TRBD1 might be the D (5 bases). V gave up 0 bases and J gave up 3 bases, with 15 bases separating them. Germline CDR1 MNHNS, CDR2 SASEGT. This CDR3 region has 16 residues. CDR3 nucleotide sequence: TGTGCCAGCAGTGAAGCGCTTAGTCCAGGGAACTACGAGCAGTACTTC. It specifies CASSEALSPGNYEQYF.

This clone is a singleton in its sample. CDR3 loop: CASSGAVIIAKNIQYF. The CDR3 coding sequence is TGTGCCAGCAGTGGCGCCGTTATTATAGCCAAAAACATTCAGTACTTC. The rearrangement links TRBV2 to TRBJ2-4, with D unclear. Germline assignment: CDR1 SNHLY and CDR2 FYNNEI. The CDR3 sequence is 16 residues long. With 4 bases removed from V and 0 bases from J, the gap between germline ends came to 13 bases.

The CDR3 loop is CASSPTPSGLEQYF. CDR3 bases: TGTGCCAGCAGTCCCACCCCCTCTGGACTCGAGCAGTACTTC. The chain uses TRBV11-2 and TRBJ2-7, with a tentative D call TRBD2 (5 bases). In germline, CDR1 is SGHAT, CDR2 FQNNGV. The V end was cut by 6 bases, the J end by 6 bases, with 18 bases between. CDR3 length: 14 amino acids.

This clone has just one count. This rearrangement joins TRBV18 to TRBJ1-3; D perhaps matches TRBD1 (5 bases). Germline V gene sequence: CDR1 KGHSH, CDR2 LQKENI. V was clipped by 3 bases and J by 0 bases, with 12 bases between them. The CDR3 is 16 residues long. The CDR3 sequence is CASSPETVNSGNTIYF. As DNA, the CDR3 is TGTGCCAGCTCACCGGAGACAGTGAACTCTGGAAACACCATATATTTT.

V usage is TRBV29-1 and J usage is TRBJ2-3; TRBD2 might be the D (5 bases). From germline, CDR1 is SQVTM and CDR2 ANQGSEA. V was pared by 0 bases and J by 5 bases, with 12 bases between. There are 14 residues in the CDR3. In DNA, the CDR3 is TGCAGCGTTGAAGACCCCGGGAAGGGAGATACGCAGTATTTT. It translates to CSVEDPGKGDTQYF.

This clone appeared a few times. V and J are TRBV2 and TRBJ1-1, with 9 bases fitting TRBD1. J was trimmed by 0 bases and V by 3 bases; bases with no gene match: 11. CDR3 length equals 18 residues. Germline CDR1 is SNHLY and CDR2 is FYNNEI. CDR3 amino acids: CASSDIVWGQGMNTEAFF. Here the CDR3 DNA reads TGTGCCAGCAGTGACATTGTGTGGGGACAGGGTATGAACACTGAAGCTTTCTTT.

The rearrangement joins TRBV4-1 to TRBJ2-5; weak D call: TRBD1 (6 bases). CDR3 length: 15 residues. V lost 4 bases, J lost 2 bases, and 14 bases lay in between. Germline V gene sequence: CDR1 MGHRA, CDR2 YSYEKL. The CDR3 sequence is CASSRAGTLQETQYF. The CDR3 coding sequence is TGCGCCAGCAGCCGAGCCGGGACACTTCAAGAGACCCAGTACTTC.

The rearrangement links TRBV2 to TRBJ1-6, with 9 bases fitting TRBD1. Looked up from germline, CDR1 is SNHLY and CDR2 is FYNNEI. CDR3 size: 13 residues. With V trimmed by 6 bases and J by 8 bases, 2 bases remained unmatched. CDR3 region: CASRDRGYSPLHF. CDR3 in DNA: TGTGCCAGCAGAGACAGGGGGTATTCACCCCTCCACTTT.

This rearrangement joins TRBV24-1 to TRBJ1-4; TRBD1 matches at 7 bases. Looked up from germline, CDR1 is KGHDR and CDR2 is SFDVKD. This CDR3 has 16 amino acids. Trimming took 5 bases from V and 5 from J; bases not matched to a gene: 10. Here the CDR3 reads CATSGTRDSSNEKLFF. The CDR3 nucleotides are TGTGCCACCAGTGGGACCCGGGACAGCTCAAATGAAAAACTGTTTTTT.

The chain joins TRBV2 to TRBJ2-1; 7 positions agree with TRBD2. From germline, CDR1 is SNHLY and CDR2 FYNNEI. The CDR3 covers 15 residues. Trimming took 6 bases from V and 6 from J; bases not matched to a gene: 11. CDR3 nucleotides: TGTGCCAGCAGATACGGGACTATCACCGGCAATGAGCAGTTCTTC. Encoded protein: CASRYGTITGNEQFF.

V usage is TRBV12-3 or TRBV12-4 and J usage is TRBJ1-5, with no clear D. The germline V and J ends were trimmed by 6 bases and 7 bases, with 10 bases remaining between them. The CDR3 is 12 residues long. CDR3 in amino acids: CASRQARQPQHF. For the CDR3, the DNA is TGTGCCAGCAGGCAGGCACGGCAGCCCCAGCATTTT.

This chain connects TRBV2 to TRBJ1-5; 7 nucleotides line up with TRBD1. With 7 bases clipped from V and 6 bases from J, the junction kept 12 bases outside the gene matches. The V gene's germline CDR1 is SNHLY and CDR2 FYNNEI. There are 15 residues in the CDR3. The CDR3 here is CASKGWQGGSQPQHF. The CDR3 nucleotides read TGTGCCAGCAAGGGCTGGCAGGGGGGTAGTCAGCCCCAGCATTTT.

The chain recombines TRBV24-1 with TRBJ2-2; TRBD1 agrees at 8 bases. Germline CDR1 KGHDR, CDR2 SFDVKD. This CDR3 spans 15 amino acids. The J segment lost 1 base and the V segment lost 7 bases, leaving 4 bases of the junction unmatched. CDR3 sequence reads: CATSRTGLNTGELFF. The CDR3 nucleotides read TGTGCCACCAGCAGGACAGGGTTGAACACCGGGGAGCTGTTTTTT.

In its sample, this clone was seen once. CDR3 region: CASSHSTGMDDEKLFF. In nucleotides, the CDR3 is TGTGCCAGTAGTCACTCGACAGGGATGGATGATGAAAAACTGTTTTTT. The rearrangement joins TRBV19 to TRBJ1-4; 7 positions match TRBD1. The CDR3 length is 16 residues. CDR1 is LNHDA and CDR2 is SQIVND in the germline V gene (reference sequence). After removal of 5 bases from V and 6 bases from J, the junction contained 12 bases not matched to a gene.

This clone is a singleton in its sample. The chain combines TRBV24-1 with TRBJ1-2; D ambiguous. This CDR3 region has 13 residues. Trimming stripped 0 bases from V and 2 bases from J, with 3 bases between. CDR1 KGHDR and CDR2 SFDVKD come from the germline V gene. The CDR3 DNA reads as TGTGCCACCAGTGATTTGGGCAACTATGGCTACACCTTC. Translating gives CATSDLGNYGYTF.

J is TRBJ1-1 and V is TRBV5-1; D may be TRBD1 (5 bases). V was pared by 3 bases and J by 3 bases, with 15 bases between. Germline V CDR1 and CDR2: SGHRS, YFSETQ. The CDR3 has 15 amino acids. The DNA for the CDR3 is TGCGCCAGCAGCTCTAAATGGGGGGGTGACACTGAAGCTTTCTTT. Encoded protein: CASSSKWGGDTEAFF.

A remark on this clone: Its ends do not fully match the called genes, so a read error is possible. Other DNA sequences in the same sample also yield this CDR3. This chain uses TRBV18 with TRBJ1-5; no clear D gene. The CDR3 runs 13 residues. Looked up from germline, CDR1 is KGHSH and CDR2 is LQKENI. CDR3 in DNA: TGTGCTAGCTCACCACTTAGAGATCAGCCCCAGCATTTT. Its translation is CASSPLRDQPQHF.

CDR3 in amino acids: CSAHLTGTNSGNTIYF. DNA of the CDR3: TGCAGCGCCCACCTGACAGGAACCAACTCTGGAAACACCATATATTTT. The rearrangement uses TRBV29-1 and TRBJ1-3, with a possible D match to TRBD1 (6 bases). Trimming shortened V by 7 bases and J by 0 bases, and 19 bases separated the two germline ends. The CDR3 length is 16 residues. The germline gives CDR1 SQVTM, CDR2 ANQGSEA.

The rearrangement uses TRBV2 and TRBJ1-5, with 8 bases identical to TRBD1. CDR1 SNHLY and CDR2 FYNNEI come from the germline V gene. There are 13 residues in the CDR3. The V gene end was trimmed by 6 bases and the J gene end by 6 bases; junction bases not matched to a gene: 4. The CDR3 reads CASRRTGPQPQHF. The DNA of the CDR3 is TGTGCCAGCAGACGGACAGGGCCTCAGCCCCAGCATTTT.

The rearrangement uses TRBV14 and TRBJ2-2; TRBD1 is a possible D gene (5 bases). Trimming took off 7 bases at V and 9 bases at J, with 18 bases between the two ends. The CDR3 sequence is 14 residues long. CDR1 and CDR2 (germline): SGHDN, FVKESK. The CDR3 sequence: CASTATQGPRELFF. The DNA for the CDR3 is TGTGCCAGCACCGCCACGCAGGGCCCCCGGGAGCTGTTTTTT.

The chain has TRBV3-1 (or the pseudogene TRBV3-2) and TRBJ1-2, with D unclear. The CDR3 extends over 14 amino acids. V shed 1 base and J shed 7 bases, with 13 bases lying between them. CDR1 and CDR2 from the germline V gene are LGHDT and YNNKEL (reference sequence). CDR3 sequence reads: CASSQGTGNGGYTF. The CDR3 nucleotides are TGTGCCAGCAGCCAAGGTACGGGAAACGGTGGCTACACCTTC.